This passage covers 28 T cell receptor beta chains from one sample sequenced in a study of CD4 T cells in relation to SARS-CoV-2 and coronaviruses. CD4+ T cells from unexposed donors were obtained before the COVID-19 pandemic (2011-2018). The cells were cultured for about ten days before CD4+ T cells were isolated. The repertoire was sequenced with immunoSEQ multiplex PCR; TCRdb's copy has only in-frame clones and lacks some. Among 9,500 to 12,000 clones, 70% to 80% were seen once, and the ten largest hold roughly 18%. Their antigens remain unidentified. Material: CD4+ T cells from PBMCs, cultured in vitro. These receptors all stem from a human donor in good health.

V and J are TRBV7-8 and TRBJ2-1, with 10 bases matching TRBD1. CDR1 SGHVS and CDR2 FQNEAQ come from the germline V gene. The CDR3 consists of 15 residues. V was pared by 5 bases and J by 7 bases, with 8 bases of the junction left unmatched. In DNA, the CDR3 is TGTGCCAGCAGCAGGGGGACAGGGGCCACTAATGAGCAGTTCTTC. It codes for CASSRGTGATNEQFF. The full variable domain, in which reference TRBV7-8 and TRBJ2-1 provide the parts outside the CDR3, is GAGVSQSPRYKVAKRGQDVALRCDPISGHVSLFWYQQALGQGPEFLTYFQNEAQLDKSGLPSDRFFAERPEGSVSTLKIQRTQQEDSAVYLCASSRGTGATNEQFFGPGTRLTVL.

The chain uses TRBV5-4 and TRBJ2-5, with no clear D. V was trimmed by 6 bases and J by 2 bases, leaving 14 bases between them. The V gene's germline CDR1 is SGHNT and CDR2 YYREEE (reference sequence). The CDR3 extends over 14 amino acids. For the CDR3, the DNA is TGTGCCAGCACCTATCGGGCCGATCAAGAGACCCAGTACTTC. Translation gives CASTYRADQETQYF.

This clone appeared once. The rearrangement uses TRBV7-9 and TRBJ2-3; 15 positions match TRBD2. The germline V gene has CDR1 SEHNR and CDR2 FQNEAQ (reference sequence). There are 18 residues in the CDR3. The V gene end was trimmed by 6 bases and the J gene end by 5 bases; junction bases not matched to a gene: 12. The CDR3 bases are TGTGCCAGCAGTGGACCCGGACTAGCGGGGGGGCCGATAGATACGCAGTATTTT. As protein: CASSGPGLAGGPIDTQYF.

This sequence joins TRBV14 and TRBJ1-6; a weak D match, TRBD1 (5 bases). There are 13 residues in the CDR3. V lost 4 bases to trimming and J lost 7 bases, with 8 bases between them. CDR1 is SGHDN, CDR2 FVKESK, per germline. Written as DNA, the CDR3 is TGTGCCAGCAGCCCAGGGTACAATTCACCCCTCCACTTT. Residues: CASSPGYNSPLHF. The variable domain in full, with the rest retrieved from reference TRBV14 and TRBJ1-6, is EAGVTQFPSHSVIEKGQTVTLRCDPISGHDNLYWYRRVMGKEIKFLLHFVKESKQDESGMPNNRFLAERTGGTYSTLKVQPAELEDSGVYFCASSPGYNSPLHFGNGTRLTVT.

V and J are TRBV7-2 and TRBJ2-5, with 9 bases identical to TRBD2. The CDR3 has 15 residues. Germline V gene lookup returns CDR1 SGHTA and CDR2 FQGNSA. Trimming took 4 bases from V and 4 from J; bases not matched to a gene: 7. The DNA for the CDR3 is TGTGCCAGCAGCTCTAGCGGGACTACCGGAGAGACCCAGTACTTC. Amino acid sequence: CASSSSGTTGETQYF.

This clone has only one observation. The V and J genes are TRBV30 and TRBJ2-5; D remains ambiguous. CDR3 size: 13 residues. With 0 bases removed from V and 5 bases from J, the gap between germline ends came to 10 bases. Germline CDR1 is GTSNPN and CDR2 is SVGIG (reference sequence). The CDR3 reads CAWSVVVYETQYF. The CDR3 region has the DNA TGTGCCTGGAGTGTAGTTGTGTACGAGACCCAGTACTTC.

V gene TRBV30 combines with J gene TRBJ1-2; maybe TRBD1 (5 bases). The germline gives CDR1 GTSNPN, CDR2 SVGIG (reference sequence). Trimming stripped 0 bases from V and 8 bases from J, with 10 bases between. The CDR3 has 12 amino acids. In nucleotides, the CDR3 is TGTGCCTGGAGTGTGTGGGACCGGGGCTACACCTTC. Its translation is CAWSVWDRGYTF.

The chain has TRBV3-1 (or the pseudogene TRBV3-2) and TRBJ2-5, with D possibly being TRBD2 (6 bases). Between the trimmed V and J ends, which lost 1 base and 2 bases, there was a span of 11 bases. The CDR3 length is 15 residues. Germline values: CDR1 LGHDT, CDR2 YNNKEL (reference sequence). The chain's CDR3 is CASSQGASVQETQYF. The CDR3 region has the DNA TGTGCCAGCAGCCAAGGGGCTAGCGTTCAAGAGACCCAGTACTTC.

This clone was observed a single time. The genes are TRBV11-2 and TRBJ1-4, with D maybe TRBD1 (5 bases). The V end was cut by 3 bases, the J end by 8 bases, with 19 bases between. The germline CDR1 and CDR2 sequences are SGHAT and FQNNGV. CDR3 length equals 16 residues. In DNA form, the CDR3 reads TGTGCCAGCAGCTTGGGGCCGGCCGAGGGTGAAGAAAAACTGTTTTTT. Its protein product is CASSLGPAEGEEKLFF.

This chain links TRBV19 with TRBJ2-1; 9 positions agree with TRBD1. The CDR3 is made up of 16 amino acids. The germline CDR1 and CDR2 sequences are LNHDA and SQIVND (reference sequence). V lost 4 bases and J lost 6; bases outside the gene matches: 10. The CDR3 sequence: CASSRPGTGKTNEQFF. For the CDR3, the DNA is TGTGCCAGTAGTAGACCCGGGACAGGGAAGACCAATGAGCAGTTCTTC. Filled out from reference TRBV19 and TRBJ2-1, the complete variable domain reads DGGITQSPKYLFRKEGQNVTLSCEQNLNHDAMYWYRQDPGQGLRLIYYSQIVNDFQKGDIAEGYSVSREKKESFPLTVTSAQKNPTAFYLCASSRPGTGKTNEQFFGPGTRLTVL.

This chain uses TRBV10-3 with TRBJ1-2; TRBD1 might be the D (6 bases). The CDR3 sequence is 16 residues long. Trimming took 6 bases from V and 0 from J, leaving 17 bases between them. Germline lookup yields CDR1 ENHRY and CDR2 SYGVKD. The CDR3, as DNA: TGTGCCATCAGCAGGACAGATACCGACCCTAACTATGGCTACACCTTC. It specifies CAISRTDTDPNYGYTF.

The table lists this clone with a few counts. The rearrangement links TRBV5-1 to TRBJ2-7; D possibly corresponds to TRBD1 (5 bases). This CDR3 has 14 amino acids. Trimming cost V 4 bases and J 3 bases, with 14 bases left between them. Germline CDR1 and CDR2: SGHRS and YFSETQ. The CDR3 reads CASSRVGQGYEQYF. The DNA for the CDR3 is TGCGCCAGCAGCCGGGTCGGGCAGGGCTACGAGCAGTACTTC.

This clone was recorded once. The V call is TRBV4-3, the J call TRBJ2-7; no clear D gene. This CDR3 spans 14 amino acids. In germline, CDR1 is LGHNA, CDR2 YSLEER. V lost 1 base to trimming and J lost 2 bases, with 9 bases between them. As DNA, the CDR3 is TGCGCCAGCAGCCAAGCAAACTACCCCTACGAGCAGTACTTC. Translation gives CASSQANYPYEQYF.

The chain couples TRBV9 to TRBJ2-7; D possibly corresponds to TRBD2 (5 bases). CDR3 size: 13 residues. V was cut by 0 bases and J by 5 bases, with 9 bases left in between. Germline values: CDR1 SGDLS, CDR2 YYNGEE. CDR3 nucleotides: TGTGCCAGCAGCGTAGATATAGCGAACGAGCAGTACTTC. Amino acid sequence: CASSVDIANEQYF.

The CDR3 sequence: CASSDRVGRNEQFF. DNA for the CDR3: TGTGCCAGCAGTGACAGGGTAGGAAGAAATGAGCAGTTCTTC. The genes are TRBV6-1 and TRBJ2-1; possible D gene TRBD1, 5 bases. Germline V gene data show CDR1 as MNHNS and CDR2 as SASEGT. The CDR3 runs 14 residues. V lost 3 bases and J 7 bases, leaving 13 bases between the germline ends.

In nucleotides, the CDR3 is TGCGCCAGCAGCTTGGGGGGACAGATTTACGAGCAGTACTTC. Translating gives CASSLGGQIYEQYF. The V gene is TRBV5-1, the J gene TRBJ2-7, with TRBD1 matching 7 bases. J gave up 4 bases and V 0 bases, and 4 bases lay outside the gene matches. This CDR3 has 14 residues. Germline V gene sequence: CDR1 SGHRS, CDR2 YFSETQ.

This clone has just a few counts. This chain joins TRBV24-1 and TRBJ2-2; D ambiguous. CDR1 is KGHDR, CDR2 SFDVKD, per germline. Trimming stripped 5 bases from V and 5 bases from J, with 5 bases between. The CDR3 covers 12 residues. The CDR3 region is CATSAQTGELFF. The DNA of the CDR3 is TGTGCCACCAGTGCCCAGACCGGGGAGCTGTTTTTT.

This clone was found a few times. This chain uses TRBV6-2 or TRBV6-3 with TRBJ2-7; possibly TRBD1 for D (5 bases). V was pared by 6 bases and J by 2 bases, with 17 bases between. Germline V gives CDR1 MNHEY, CDR2 SVGEGT. This CDR3 contains 15 residues. The CDR3 DNA reads TGTGCCAGCAGCAGAACAGGATACTCAACCTACGAGCAGTACTTC. This gives the protein CASSRTGYSTYEQYF.

The chain couples TRBV5-1 to TRBJ2-7, with 9 bases lining up with TRBD1. The CDR3 sequence is 16 residues long. Trimming removed 0 bases from V and 6 bases from J; junction bases left unmatched: 10. Germline V CDR1 and CDR2: SGHRS, YFSETQ. CDR3 loop: CASSLAGTGRRAEQYF. As DNA, the CDR3 is TGCGCCAGCAGCTTGGCGGGGACAGGGAGGCGCGCCGAGCAGTACTTC.

V and J are TRBV5-4 and TRBJ2-5; 7 nucleotides match TRBD2. J was trimmed by 5 bases and V by 4 bases; bases with no gene match: 11. CDR1 and CDR2 from the germline V gene are SGHNT and YYREEE (reference sequence). CDR3 length equals 15 residues. The CDR3 DNA reads TGTGCCAGCAGCCCCCAGGGAGGGAGAAAGGAGACCCAGTACTTC. Its protein product is CASSPQGGRKETQYF.

For the CDR3, the DNA is TGTGCCAGCGTTGCCGCCCCCATCGCCTACAATGAGCAGTTCTTC. This sequence encodes CASVAAPIAYNEQFF. The chain employs TRBV7-8 and TRBJ2-1; no reliable D call. The germline CDR1 and CDR2 sequences are SGHVS and FQNEAQ. This CDR3 is built from 15 residues. The V end was cut by 8 bases, the J end by 2 bases, with 16 bases between.

The chain joins TRBV18 to TRBJ1-1, with 7 bases identical to TRBD1. Trimming cost V 4 bases and J 1 base; bases outside gene matches: 9. The germline V gene encodes CDR1 KGHSH and CDR2 LQKENI. CDR3 size: 16 residues. CDR3 DNA sequence: TGTGCCAGCTCACGTACTCGGACAGGCGGGAACACTGAAGCTTTCTTT. Its protein is CASSRTRTGGNTEAFF.

The rearrangement links TRBV5-1 to TRBJ2-7; 9 nucleotides line up with TRBD2. The CDR3 is 15 amino acids. Germline CDR1 reads SGHRS; CDR2 reads YFSETQ. V gave up 0 bases and J gave up 1 base; unmatched junction bases: 2. For the CDR3, the DNA is TGCGCCAGCAGCTTGGCCGCGGGGGGGTCCTACGAGCAGTACTTC. It codes for CASSLAAGGSYEQYF.

This chain links TRBV12-5 with TRBJ2-2; 9 bases agree with TRBD1. Germline V CDR1 and CDR2: LGHNT, FRNRAP. The CDR3 extends over 21 amino acids. The V and J ends lost 0 bases and 7 bases, in that order; junction bases with no gene match: 21. The CDR3 here is CASGLVPSVGTGGRFGGELFF. Written as DNA, the CDR3 is TGTGCTAGTGGTTTGGTACCCAGCGTCGGTACAGGGGGCAGGTTCGGCGGGGAGCTGTTTTTT.

This clone was recorded a few times. The V gene is TRBV30, the J gene TRBJ2-1; D not resolved. The germline V and J ends were trimmed by 0 bases and 7 bases, with 13 bases remaining between them. The CDR3 contains 14 residues. CDR1 is GTSNPN and CDR2 is SVGIG in the germline V gene (reference sequence). CDR3 sequence: CAWSVLISVNEQFF. CDR3 nucleotide sequence: TGTGCCTGGAGTGTACTGATTAGTGTAAATGAGCAGTTCTTC.

The chain recombines TRBV7-3 with TRBJ2-6; a possible D gene is TRBD2 (6 bases). This CDR3 contains 16 residues. V lost 5 bases, J lost 3 bases, and 14 bases lay in between. Germline V CDR1 and CDR2: SGHTA, FQGTGA. CDR3 sequence (DNA): TGTGCCAGCAGCCGCGATGGAGGGGTTGGGGCCAACGTCCTGACTTTC. Translation gives CASSRDGGVGANVLTF.

The gene calls are TRBV4-1 and TRBJ1-1; the match to TRBD1 covers 7 bases. The junction had 9 bases not matched to a gene; V was cut back by 2 bases and J by 9 bases. Germline CDR1 MGHRA, CDR2 YSYEKL. The CDR3 spans 14 residues. DNA of the CDR3: TGCGCCAGCAGCCAACCCCGGGACAGACCAAAAGCTTTCTTT. Translated: CASSQPRDRPKAFF.

This chain joins TRBV7-9 and TRBJ2-5; 8 bases map to TRBD2. Trimming at V came to 2 bases and at J to 5 bases, leaving 10 bases not matched to a gene. Germline V CDR1 and CDR2: SEHNR, FQNEAQ (reference sequence). The CDR3 consists of 16 residues. The CDR3 DNA is TGTGCCAGCAGCTTATACGGGGGGGGGTCCAGGGAGACCCAGTACTTC. Protein product: CASSLYGGGSRETQYF.